Below, 8 T cell receptor beta chains from the same sample are listed, as sequenced in a study of radiotherapy plus CTLA-4 blockade in lung cancer. The method was immunoSEQ multiplex PCR; TCRdb's version includes in-frame clones alone and lacks a portion of them. The sample lists about 48,000 clones; about 81% were seen once. The material was peripheral blood, obtained from a patient treated with radiotherapy plus ipilimumab. These receptor sequences come from a human donor with non-small cell lung cancer who had stable disease on radiotherapy plus ipilimumab.

The chain couples TRBV18 to TRBJ2-3, with 10 bases matching TRBD1. CDR1 and CDR2 (germline): KGHSH, LQKENI. The trim removed 1 base at V and 5 bases at J, leaving 3 bases unmatched. There are 15 residues in the CDR3. In DNA, the CDR3 is TGTGCCAGCTCACCACGCGGGGACAGGGGAGATACGCAGTATTTT. Its protein product is CASSPRGDRGDTQYF.

The chain links TRBV19 to TRBJ2-1, with TRBD2 as a possible D gene (6 bases). CDR3 length: 14 residues. V was trimmed by 1 base and J by 8 bases, leaving 12 bases between them. CDR1 LNHDA and CDR2 SQIVND come from the germline V gene (reference sequence). The CDR3: CASSIGGGADEQFF. The CDR3 DNA follows: TGTGCCAGTAGTATAGGCGGAGGGGCTGATGAGCAGTTCTTC.

The V gene is TRBV6-6, the J gene TRBJ1-1, with 8 bases fitting TRBD1. After removal of 4 bases from V and 4 bases from J, the junction contained 8 bases not matched to a gene. Germline CDR1 MNHNY, CDR2 SVGAGI (reference sequence). The CDR3 spans 15 residues. The CDR3 DNA sequence: TGTGCCAGCAGTTCTACGGACAGGGTGGGCACTGAAGCTTTCTTT. As protein: CASSSTDRVGTEAFF.

The chain is built from TRBV5-1 and TRBJ2-7, with 9 bases that match TRBD2. The CDR3 is 15 residues long. Germline V gene data show CDR1 as SGHRS and CDR2 as YFSETQ. The trim removed 3 bases at V and 4 bases at J, leaving 8 bases unmatched. The CDR3 here is CASSSSGTSPYEQYF. The CDR3 DNA sequence: TGCGCCAGCAGCTCCTCCGGGACTAGCCCATACGAGCAGTACTTC. The full variable domain, completed using reference TRBV5-1 and TRBJ2-7, is KAGVTQTPRYLIKTRGQQVTLSCSPISGHRSVSWYQQTPGQGLQFLFEYFSETQRNKGNFPGRFSGRQFSNSRSEMNVSTLELGDSALYLCASSSSGTSPYEQYFGPGTRLTVT.

The genes are TRBV28 and TRBJ1-3; D may be TRBD1 (5 bases). V was trimmed by 9 bases and J by 2 bases, leaving 29 bases between them. Germline CDR1 and CDR2: MDHEN and SYDVKM. The CDR3 covers 19 residues. The CDR3: CASFPWGRRGTETGNTIYF. The DNA of the CDR3 is TGTGCCAGTTTTCCCTGGGGGAGGAGGGGAACAGAGACTGGAAACACCATATATTTT.

Worth noting for this clone: This same CDR3 is encoded by further DNA sequences in the sample. The rearrangement links TRBV28 to TRBJ2-2; the D gene is possibly TRBD1 (5 bases). V was cut by 0 bases and J by 2 bases, with 7 bases left in between. The CDR3 contains 15 residues. Germline values: CDR1 MDHEN, CDR2 SYDVKM. The CDR3 DNA reads as TGTGCCAGCAGTTTATGGCAGGGAAACACCGGGGAGCTGTTTTTT. This sequence encodes CASSLWQGNTGELFF.

The gene calls are TRBV11-3 and TRBJ2-5; 8 bases match TRBD2. The J call may be faulty, since TRBJ2-7 better matches the DNA end. There are 15 residues in the CDR3. Per the germline V gene, CDR1 is SGHNT and CDR2 is YENEEA. DNA of the CDR3: TGTGCCAGCAGCCAACTAGCGGCACCGGGGTACGAGCAGTACTTC. This sequence encodes CASSQLAAPGYEQYF.

CDR3 loop: CASSPSGTGSTPQHF. The DNA of the CDR3 is TGTGCCAGTAGCCCCTCCGGGACAGGGTCTACTCCCCAGCATTTT. The chain carries TRBV19 and TRBJ1-5, with 9 bases that match TRBD1. Germline CDR1 is LNHDA and CDR2 is SQIVND (reference sequence). The V gene end was trimmed by 6 bases and the J gene end by 10 bases; junction bases not matched to a gene: 13. The CDR3 has 15 amino acids.